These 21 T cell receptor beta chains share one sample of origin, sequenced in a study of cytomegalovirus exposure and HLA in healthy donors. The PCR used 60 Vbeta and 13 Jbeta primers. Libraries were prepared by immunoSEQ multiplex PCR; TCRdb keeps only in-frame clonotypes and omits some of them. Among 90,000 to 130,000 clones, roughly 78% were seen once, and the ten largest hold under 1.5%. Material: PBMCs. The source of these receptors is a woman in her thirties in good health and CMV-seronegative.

The CDR3: CASSQDPGTVNSPLHF. CDR3 DNA: TGCGCCAGCAGCCAAGATCCCGGGACAGTCAATTCACCCCTCCACTTT. The rearrangement joins TRBV4-3 to TRBJ1-6, with TRBD1 identical over 7 bases. J was trimmed by 7 bases and V by 0 bases; bases with no gene match: 6. Germline V gene lookup returns CDR1 LGHNA and CDR2 YSLEER. The CDR3 extends over 16 amino acids.

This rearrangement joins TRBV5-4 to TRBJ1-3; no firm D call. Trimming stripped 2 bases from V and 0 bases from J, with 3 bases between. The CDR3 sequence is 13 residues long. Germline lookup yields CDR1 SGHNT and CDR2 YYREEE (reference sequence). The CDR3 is CASSLYSGNTIYF. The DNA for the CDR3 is TGTGCCAGCAGCTTATACTCTGGAAACACCATATATTTT.

CDR3 in DNA: TGTGCCATCCGCGGGACAGGTTACAATGAGCAGTTCTTC. It translates to CAIRGTGYNEQFF. The gene calls are TRBV10-3 and TRBJ2-1, with TRBD1 matching over 8 bases. This CDR3 is built from 13 residues. Germline assignment: CDR1 ENHRY and CDR2 SYGVKD. V lost 8 bases, J lost 4 bases, and 4 bases stayed unmatched.

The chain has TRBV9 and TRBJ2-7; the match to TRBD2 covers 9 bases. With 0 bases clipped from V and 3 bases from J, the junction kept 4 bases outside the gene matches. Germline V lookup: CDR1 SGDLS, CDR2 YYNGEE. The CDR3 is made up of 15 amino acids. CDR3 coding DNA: TGTGCCAGCAGCGTAGGGGCTAGCGGGGACTACGAGCAGTACTTC. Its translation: CASSVGASGDYEQYF.

The CDR3 nucleotides are TGTGCCAGCAGCTTGGACTCCGCACGGTCAGAGACCCAGTACTTC. This gives the protein CASSLDSARSETQYF. This chain uses TRBV7-2 with TRBJ2-5; TRBD2 is a possible D gene (5 bases). The CDR3 runs to 15 residues. In germline, CDR1 is SGHTA, CDR2 FQGNSA. The V gene lost 3 bases and the J gene lost 4 bases, with 15 bases spanning the gap. The full variable domain, in which reference TRBV7-2 and TRBJ2-5 provide the parts outside the CDR3, is GAGVSQSPSNKVTEKGKDVELRCDPISGHTALYWYRQSLGQGLEFLIYFQGNSAPDKSGLPSDRFSAERTGGSVSTLTIQRTQQEDSAVYLCASSLDSARSETQYFGPGTRLLVL.

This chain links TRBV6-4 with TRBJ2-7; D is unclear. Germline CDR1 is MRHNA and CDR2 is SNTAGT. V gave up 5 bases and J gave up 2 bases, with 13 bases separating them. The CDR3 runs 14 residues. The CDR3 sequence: CASSPAGITYEQYF. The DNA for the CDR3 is TGTGCCAGCAGTCCGGCAGGCATAACCTACGAGCAGTACTTC.

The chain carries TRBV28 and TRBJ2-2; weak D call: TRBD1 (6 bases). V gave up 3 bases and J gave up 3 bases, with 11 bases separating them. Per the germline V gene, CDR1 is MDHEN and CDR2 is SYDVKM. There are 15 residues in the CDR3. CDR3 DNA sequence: TGTGCCAGCAGTTTGTGGGCAGGGGACACCGGGGAGCTGTTTTTT. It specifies CASSLWAGDTGELFF.

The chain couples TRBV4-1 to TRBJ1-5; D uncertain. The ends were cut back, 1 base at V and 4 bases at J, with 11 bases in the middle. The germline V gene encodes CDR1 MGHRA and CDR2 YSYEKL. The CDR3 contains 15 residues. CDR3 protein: CASSQAGQWNQPQHF. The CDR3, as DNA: TGCGCCAGCAGCCAAGCTGGGCAATGGAATCAGCCCCAGCATTTT.

CDR3: CSVEGPRGTGGYEAFF. The CDR3 coding sequence is TGCAGCGTTGAAGGGCCAAGAGGGACAGGGGGCTATGAAGCTTTCTTT. The chain links TRBV29-1 to TRBJ1-1; TRBD1 aligns across 12 bases. Germline V gene data show CDR1 as SQVTM and CDR2 as ANQGSEA. The CDR3 contains 16 residues. J gave up 7 bases and V 1 base, and 10 bases lay outside the gene matches.

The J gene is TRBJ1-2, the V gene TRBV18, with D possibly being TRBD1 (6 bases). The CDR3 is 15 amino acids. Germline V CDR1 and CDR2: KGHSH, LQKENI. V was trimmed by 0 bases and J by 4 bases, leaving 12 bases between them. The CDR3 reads CASSPPTGTAYGYTF. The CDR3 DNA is TGTGCCAGCTCACCACCCACAGGGACGGCCTATGGCTACACCTTC.

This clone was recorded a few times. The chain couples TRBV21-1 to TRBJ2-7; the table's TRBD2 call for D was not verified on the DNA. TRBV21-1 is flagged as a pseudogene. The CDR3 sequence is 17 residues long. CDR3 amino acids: CASKTTGTSGSVYEQYF. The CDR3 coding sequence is TGTGCCAGCAAAACAACCGGGACTAGCGGGAGCGTGTACGAGCAGTACTTC.

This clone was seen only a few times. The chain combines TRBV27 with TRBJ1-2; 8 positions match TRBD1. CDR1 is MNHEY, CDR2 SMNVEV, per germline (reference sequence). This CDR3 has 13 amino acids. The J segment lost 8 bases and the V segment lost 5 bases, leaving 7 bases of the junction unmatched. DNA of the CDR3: TGTGCCAGCAGTCATAAACAGGGGGGAGGCTACACCTTC. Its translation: CASSHKQGGGYTF.

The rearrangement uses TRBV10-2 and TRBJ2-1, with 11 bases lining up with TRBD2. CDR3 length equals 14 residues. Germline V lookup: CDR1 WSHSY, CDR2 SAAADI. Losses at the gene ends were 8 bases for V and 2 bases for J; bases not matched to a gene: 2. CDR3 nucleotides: TGCGCCAGCTCTAGCGGGAGGACCTACAATGAGCAGTTCTTC. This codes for CASSSGRTYNEQFF.

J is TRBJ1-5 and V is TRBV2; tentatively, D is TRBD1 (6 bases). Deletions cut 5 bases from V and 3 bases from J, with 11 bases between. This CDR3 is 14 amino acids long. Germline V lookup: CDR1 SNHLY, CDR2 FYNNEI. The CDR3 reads CASSHGQYNQPQHF. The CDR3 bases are TGTGCCAGCAGTCATGGACAGTACAATCAGCCCCAGCATTTT.

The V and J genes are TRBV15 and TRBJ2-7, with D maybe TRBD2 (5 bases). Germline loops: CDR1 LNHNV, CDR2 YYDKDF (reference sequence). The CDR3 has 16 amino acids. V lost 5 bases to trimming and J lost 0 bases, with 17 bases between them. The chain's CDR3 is CATSGRAGKYSYEQYF. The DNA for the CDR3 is TGTGCCACCAGCGGCCGGGCGGGCAAGTACTCCTACGAGCAGTACTTC.

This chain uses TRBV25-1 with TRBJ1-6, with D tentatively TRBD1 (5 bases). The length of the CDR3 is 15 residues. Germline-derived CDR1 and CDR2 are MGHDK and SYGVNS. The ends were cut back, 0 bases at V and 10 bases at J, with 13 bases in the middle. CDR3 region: CASSEYGQGRSPLHF. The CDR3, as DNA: TGTGCCAGCAGTGAATATGGGCAGGGTAGATCACCCCTCCACTTT. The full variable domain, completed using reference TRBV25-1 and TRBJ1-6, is EADIYQTPRYLVIGTGKKITLECSQTMGHDKMYWYQQDPGMELHLIHYSYGVNSTEKGDLSSESTVSRIRTEHFPLTLESARPSHTSQYLCASSEYGQGRSPLHFGNGTRLTVT.

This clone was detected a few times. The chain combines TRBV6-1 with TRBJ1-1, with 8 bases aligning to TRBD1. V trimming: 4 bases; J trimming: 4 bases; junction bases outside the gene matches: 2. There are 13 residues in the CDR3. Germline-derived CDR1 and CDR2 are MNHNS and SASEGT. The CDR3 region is CASSGTGTTEAFF. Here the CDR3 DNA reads TGTGCCAGCAGTGGGACAGGGACCACTGAAGCTTTCTTT.

DNA for the CDR3: TGTGCCTGGAACGGACAGGGAGCCACCTACGAGCAGTACTTC. Translated, it gives CAWNGQGATYEQYF. V is TRBV30 and J is TRBJ2-7, with 8 positions matching TRBD1. CDR1 and CDR2 (germline): GTSNPN, SVGIG (reference sequence). The V segment lost 4 bases and the J segment 2 bases; nucleotides outside the gene matches: 7. CDR3 length: 14 amino acids. Looking up the rest from reference TRBV30 and TRBJ2-7 gives the full variable domain: SQTIHQWPATLVQPVGSPLSLECTVEGTSNPNLYWYRQAAGRGLQLLFYSVGIGQISSEVPQNLSASRPQDRQFILSSKKLLLSDSGFYLCAWNGQGATYEQYFGPGTRLTVT.

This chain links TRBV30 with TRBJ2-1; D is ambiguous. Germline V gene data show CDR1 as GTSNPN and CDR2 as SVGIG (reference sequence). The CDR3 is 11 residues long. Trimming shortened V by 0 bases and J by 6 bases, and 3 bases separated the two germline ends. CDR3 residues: CAWSVANEQFF. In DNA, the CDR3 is TGTGCCTGGAGTGTAGCCAATGAGCAGTTCTTC.

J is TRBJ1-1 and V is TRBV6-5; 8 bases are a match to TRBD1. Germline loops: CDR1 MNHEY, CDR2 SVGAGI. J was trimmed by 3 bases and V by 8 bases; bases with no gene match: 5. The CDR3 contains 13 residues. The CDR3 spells CASGTGGDTEAFF. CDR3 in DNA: TGTGCCAGCGGGACAGGAGGGGACACTGAAGCTTTCTTT.

CDR3 in amino acids: CASSEAGREVGEQYF. Written as DNA, the CDR3 is TGTGCCAGCAGTGAAGCTGGCAGGGAGGTTGGAGAGCAGTACTTC. V and J are TRBV2 and TRBJ2-7, with D perhaps matching TRBD2 (6 bases). V was trimmed by 0 bases and J by 7 bases, leaving 16 bases between them. Germline lookup yields CDR1 SNHLY and CDR2 FYNNEI. The length of the CDR3 is 15 residues.